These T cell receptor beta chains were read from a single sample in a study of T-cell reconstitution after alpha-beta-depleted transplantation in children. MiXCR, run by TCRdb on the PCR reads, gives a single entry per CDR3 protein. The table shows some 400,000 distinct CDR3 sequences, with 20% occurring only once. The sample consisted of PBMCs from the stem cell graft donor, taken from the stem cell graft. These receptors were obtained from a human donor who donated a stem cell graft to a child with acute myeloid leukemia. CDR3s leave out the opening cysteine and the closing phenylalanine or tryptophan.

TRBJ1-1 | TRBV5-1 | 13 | ASSLVPGQNTEAF
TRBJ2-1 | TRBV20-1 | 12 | SATPSAPYNEQF
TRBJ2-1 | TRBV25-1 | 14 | ASSEWSSGSGNEQF
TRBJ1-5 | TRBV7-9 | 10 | ASSLMSQPQH
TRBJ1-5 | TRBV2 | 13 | ASSEAWGVNQPQH
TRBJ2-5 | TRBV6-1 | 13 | ASTTSGTAKETQY
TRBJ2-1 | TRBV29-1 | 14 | SGRVGLADFYNEQF
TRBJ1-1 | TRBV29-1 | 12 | SVDRQLVDTEAF
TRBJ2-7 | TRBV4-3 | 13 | ASSQDRGEGREQY
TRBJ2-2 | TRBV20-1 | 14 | SARPPGLADTGELF
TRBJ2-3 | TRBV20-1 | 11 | SVTLAGGDTQY
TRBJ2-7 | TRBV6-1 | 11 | ASIGTDSYEQY
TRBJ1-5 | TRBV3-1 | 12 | ASSQLAGSQPQH
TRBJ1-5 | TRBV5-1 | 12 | ASSLGQGAQPQH
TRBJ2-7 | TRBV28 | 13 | ASSSVHRGSYEQY
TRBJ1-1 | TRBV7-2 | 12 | ASSLGGEITEAF
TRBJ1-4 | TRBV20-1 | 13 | SARDPQGLREKLF
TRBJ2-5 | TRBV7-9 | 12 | ASSSFGRAETQY
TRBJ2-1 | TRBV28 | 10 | ASSGPGDEQF
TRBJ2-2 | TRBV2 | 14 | ASSEQGKASTGELF
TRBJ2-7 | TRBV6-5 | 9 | ASSYSGHAY
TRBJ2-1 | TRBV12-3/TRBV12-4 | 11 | ASSLFLEDEQF
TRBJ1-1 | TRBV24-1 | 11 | ATSDFPYTEAF
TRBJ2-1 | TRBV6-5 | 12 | ASSYSASYNEQF
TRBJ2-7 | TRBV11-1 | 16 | ASSWGPGGNEHSYEQY
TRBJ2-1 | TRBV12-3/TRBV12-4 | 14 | ASSPMLGSQYAEQF
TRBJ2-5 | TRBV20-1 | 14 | SARDFRLADGETQY
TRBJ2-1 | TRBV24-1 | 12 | ATGGGSSYNEQF
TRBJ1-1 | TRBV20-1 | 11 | SASGVSNTEAF
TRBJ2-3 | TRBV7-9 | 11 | ASSLDVADTQY
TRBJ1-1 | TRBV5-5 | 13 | ASSLVFNMNTEAF
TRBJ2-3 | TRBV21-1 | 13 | ASSNRGLRTDTQY
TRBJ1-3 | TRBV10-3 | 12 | AISESGAGNTIY
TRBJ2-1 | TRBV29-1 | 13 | SVGGGLGPYNEQF
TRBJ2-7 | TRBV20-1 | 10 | SARLEGYEQY
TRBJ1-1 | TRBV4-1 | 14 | ASSQEADGSNTEAF
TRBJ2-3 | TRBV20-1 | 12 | SARVLASRGTQY
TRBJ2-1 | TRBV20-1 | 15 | SARDSFTASSYNEQF
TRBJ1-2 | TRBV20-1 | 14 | SASNPIRRGSYGYT
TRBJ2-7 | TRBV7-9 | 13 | ASSLEGRAAYEQY
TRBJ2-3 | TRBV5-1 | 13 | ASSRPSRGTDTQY
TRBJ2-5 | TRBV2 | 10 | ASRDILETQY
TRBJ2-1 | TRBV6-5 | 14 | ASSYGADWTHNEQF
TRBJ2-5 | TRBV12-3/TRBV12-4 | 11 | ASSFGRGETQY
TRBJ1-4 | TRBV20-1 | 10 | SATGVAGKLF
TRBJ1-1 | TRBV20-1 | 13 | SARDGTAGDGEAF
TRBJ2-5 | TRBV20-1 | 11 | NVETTGGLAQY
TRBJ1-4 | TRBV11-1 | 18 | ASSFAGGQPRFGPNEKLF
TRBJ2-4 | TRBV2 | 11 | ASSVLAKNIQY
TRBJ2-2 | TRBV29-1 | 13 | SVDSGRKNTGELF
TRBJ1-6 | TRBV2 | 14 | ASSEAGAGRNSPLH
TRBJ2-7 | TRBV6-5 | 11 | ASSYSIAYEQY
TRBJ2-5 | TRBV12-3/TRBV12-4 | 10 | ASSYVQETQY
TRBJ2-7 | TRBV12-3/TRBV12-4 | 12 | ASSLRRGLYEQY
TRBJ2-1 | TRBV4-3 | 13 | ASSLDLSSYNEQF